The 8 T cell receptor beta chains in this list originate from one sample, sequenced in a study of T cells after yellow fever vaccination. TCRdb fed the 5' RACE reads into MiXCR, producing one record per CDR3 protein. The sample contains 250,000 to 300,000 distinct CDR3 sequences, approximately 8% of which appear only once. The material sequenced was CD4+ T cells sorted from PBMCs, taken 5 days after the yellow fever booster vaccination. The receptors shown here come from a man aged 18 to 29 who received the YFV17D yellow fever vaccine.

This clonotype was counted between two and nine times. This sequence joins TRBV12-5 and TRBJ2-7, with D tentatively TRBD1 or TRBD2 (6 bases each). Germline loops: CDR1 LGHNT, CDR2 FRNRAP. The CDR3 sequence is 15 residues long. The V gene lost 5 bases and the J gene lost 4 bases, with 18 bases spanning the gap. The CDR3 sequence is CASGHVLQGRYEQYF. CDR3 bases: TGTGCTAGTGGTCACGTTCTGCAGGGGAGGTACGAGCAGTACTTC.

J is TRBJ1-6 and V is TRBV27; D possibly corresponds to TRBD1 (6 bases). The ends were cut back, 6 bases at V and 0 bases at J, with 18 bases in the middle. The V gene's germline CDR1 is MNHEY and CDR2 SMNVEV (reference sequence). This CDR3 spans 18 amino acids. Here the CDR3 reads CASRGQRMASSYNSPLHF. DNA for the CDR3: TGTGCCAGCAGAGGACAGCGGATGGCGAGCTCCTATAATTCACCCCTCCACTTT.

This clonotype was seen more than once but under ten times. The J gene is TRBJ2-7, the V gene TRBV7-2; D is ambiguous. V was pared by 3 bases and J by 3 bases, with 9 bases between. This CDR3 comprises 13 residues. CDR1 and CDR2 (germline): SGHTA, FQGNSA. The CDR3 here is CASSLTVNYEQYF. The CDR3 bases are TGTGCCAGCAGCTTGACGGTGAACTACGAGCAGTACTTC.

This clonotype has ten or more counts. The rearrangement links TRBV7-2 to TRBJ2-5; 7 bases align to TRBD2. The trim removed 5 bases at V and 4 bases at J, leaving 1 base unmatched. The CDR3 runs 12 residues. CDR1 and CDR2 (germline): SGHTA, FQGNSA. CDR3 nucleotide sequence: TGTGCCAGCAGCGGGGGGGGAGAGACCCAGTACTTC. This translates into CASSGGGETQYF.

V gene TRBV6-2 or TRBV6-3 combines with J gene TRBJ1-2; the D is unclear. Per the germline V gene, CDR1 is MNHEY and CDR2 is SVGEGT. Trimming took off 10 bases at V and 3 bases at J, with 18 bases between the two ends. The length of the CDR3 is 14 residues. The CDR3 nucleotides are TGTGCCACCAGATCCGGTGGGAGTGACTATGGCTACACCTTC. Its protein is CATRSGGSDYGYTF.

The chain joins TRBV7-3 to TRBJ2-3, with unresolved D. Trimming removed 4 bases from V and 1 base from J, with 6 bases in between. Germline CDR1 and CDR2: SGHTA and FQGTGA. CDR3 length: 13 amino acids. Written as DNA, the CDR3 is TGTGCCAGCAGCTGGGGTGGCACAGATACGCAGTATTTT. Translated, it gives CASSWGGTDTQYF.

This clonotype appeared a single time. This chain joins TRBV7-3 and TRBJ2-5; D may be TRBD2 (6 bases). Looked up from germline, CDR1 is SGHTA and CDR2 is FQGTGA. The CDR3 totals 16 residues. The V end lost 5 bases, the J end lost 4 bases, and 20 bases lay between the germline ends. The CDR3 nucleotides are TGTGCCAGCAGCCCAAAGGGGACTTTGGATCCAGAGACCCAGTACTTC. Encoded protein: CASSPKGTLDPETQYF.

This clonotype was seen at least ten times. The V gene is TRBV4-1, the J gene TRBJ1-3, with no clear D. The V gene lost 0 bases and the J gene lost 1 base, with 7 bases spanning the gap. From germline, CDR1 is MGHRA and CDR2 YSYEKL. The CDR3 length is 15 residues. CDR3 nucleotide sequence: TGCGCCAGCAGCCAAGATGTAGCTTCTGGAAACACCATATATTTT. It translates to CASSQDVASGNTIYF.